These 27 T cell receptor beta chains were all obtained from the same sample, sequenced in a study of T cell repertoires in ileal Crohn's disease. Repertoires were generated with immunoSEQ multiplex PCR, while TCRdb's copy carries only in-frame clones and drops some. Among about 4,500 clones listed, approximately 72% were seen once. The source material was ileal tissue. The receptors come from an adult with Crohn's disease.

This clone came up a few times. The rearrangement uses TRBV6-5 and TRBJ1-1, with D tentatively TRBD1 (6 bases). Trimming pared 5 bases from V and 8 bases from J, leaving 12 bases between. The germline V gene has CDR1 MNHEY and CDR2 SVGAGI. The CDR3 length is 12 residues. CDR3 coding DNA: TGTGCCAGCAGTAACACCGGGACAGAAGCTTTCTTT. It yields the protein CASSNTGTEAFF.

V gene TRBV6-5 combines with J gene TRBJ2-7; 8 nucleotides agree with TRBD1. Trimming cost V 4 bases and J 4 bases; bases outside gene matches: 9. The CDR3 spans 15 residues. CDR1 is MNHEY, CDR2 SVGAGI, per germline. CDR3 DNA sequence: TGTGCCAGCAGTTTGGACAGGGCCGGGGTGTACGAGCAGTACTTC. This translates into CASSLDRAGVYEQYF.

The chain recombines TRBV5-6 with TRBJ2-3; 10 bases match TRBD2. The CDR3 covers 15 residues. The germline V gene has CDR1 SGHDT and CDR2 YYEEEE. Germline trimming cut 0 bases from V and 14 bases from J; bases unmatched to any gene: 12. The CDR3 region is CASSLVEREGPRWYF. CDR3 coding DNA: TGTGCCAGCAGCTTGGTGGAGCGGGAGGGCCCTCGGTGGTATTTT.

The chain carries TRBV7-9 and TRBJ1-1, with 7 bases matching TRBD1. CDR3 length: 12 amino acids. J gave up 5 bases and V 5 bases, and 2 bases lay outside the gene matches. CDR1 is SEHNR, CDR2 FQNEAQ, per germline (reference sequence). DNA of the CDR3: TGTGCCAGCAGCAAACAGGGGACTGAAGCTTTCTTT. This encodes CASSKQGTEAFF.

The chain is built from TRBV11-3 and TRBJ2-1, with D unclear. Germline V lookup: CDR1 SGHNT, CDR2 YENEEA. The CDR3 runs to 13 residues. V lost 3 bases, J lost 5 bases, and 8 bases lay in between. CDR3 sequence: CASSFDLDNEQFF. The CDR3 DNA is TGTGCCAGCAGCTTCGACTTAGACAATGAGCAGTTCTTC.

This sequence joins TRBV7-8 and TRBJ2-7, with TRBD1 identical over 7 bases. V lost 5 bases and J lost 5; bases outside the gene matches: 12. Germline V lookup: CDR1 SGHVS, CDR2 FQNEAQ. The CDR3 loop spans 15 amino acids. DNA of the CDR3: TGTGCCAGCAGCCCTGACAGGGTATCGACCCACGAGCAGTACTTC. Its translation is CASSPDRVSTHEQYF. The entire variable domain, with the rest obtained from reference TRBV7-8 and TRBJ2-7, is as follows: GAGVSQSPRYKVAKRGQDVALRCDPISGHVSLFWYQQALGQGPEFLTYFQNEAQLDKSGLPSDRFFAERPEGSVSTLKIQRTQQEDSAVYLCASSPDRVSTHEQYFGPGTRLTVT.

The chain uses TRBV7-3 and TRBJ1-1; 7 positions match TRBD1. The germline gives CDR1 SGHTA, CDR2 FQGTGA. The CDR3 is 13 residues long. Unmatched junction bases numbered 4, after V lost 6 bases and J lost 3 bases. This CDR3 is CASSDREDTEAFF. CDR3 in DNA: TGTGCCAGCAGTGACAGGGAAGACACTGAAGCTTTCTTT.

V and J are TRBV13 and TRBJ2-5; the D gene is possibly TRBD2 (6 bases). This CDR3 has 18 amino acids. With 0 bases removed from V and 1 base from J, the gap between germline ends came to 18 bases. Germline V gene data show CDR1 as PRHDT and CDR2 as FYEKMQ (reference sequence). The CDR3 reads CASSLGSLGASVQETQYF. In nucleotides, the CDR3 is TGTGCCAGCAGCTTAGGCTCTTTGGGCGCTAGCGTCCAAGAGACCCAGTACTTC.

The J gene is TRBJ2-4, the V gene TRBV7-3; 12 nucleotides match TRBD2. This CDR3 is built from 20 residues. Germline CDR1 and CDR2: SGHTA and FQGTGA. J gave up 2 bases and V 2 bases, and 13 bases lay outside the gene matches. CDR3: CASSLGLAGGQRVTKNIQYF. The CDR3 DNA is TGTGCCAGCAGCTTAGGTCTAGCGGGAGGGCAAAGGGTAACCAAAAACATTCAGTACTTC.

This clone has a single count. The V call is TRBV6-6, the J call TRBJ1-1, with 7 positions matching TRBD1. The germline V gene encodes CDR1 MNHNY and CDR2 SVGAGI (reference sequence). The V gene end was trimmed by 6 bases and the J gene end by 4 bases; junction bases not matched to a gene: 5. The CDR3 runs 13 residues. CDR3 bases: TGTGCCAGCAGCTACAGACAGGGCACTGAAGCTTTCTTT. Protein: CASSYRQGTEAFF.

The gene calls are TRBV7-3 and TRBJ2-2; TRBD2 matches 16 bases. Germline lookup yields CDR1 SGHTA and CDR2 FQGTGA. The CDR3 extends over 18 amino acids. V lost 4 bases, J lost 4 bases, and 6 bases stayed unmatched. CDR3 region: CASSSGLAGGPGTGELFF. The CDR3 coding sequence is TGTGCCAGCAGCTCGGGACTAGCGGGAGGGCCTGGCACCGGGGAGCTGTTTTTT.

V usage is TRBV28 and J usage is TRBJ2-4; 10 bases are a match to TRBD1. The CDR3 sequence is 17 residues long. The V gene end was trimmed by 6 bases and the J gene end by 9 bases; junction bases not matched to a gene: 17. CDR1 and CDR2 from the germline V gene are MDHEN and SYDVKM. The DNA of the CDR3 is TGTGCCAGCAGCGGAGGCGGGACAGGGGTCCTTGATAGCATTCAGTACTTC. It encodes CASSGGGTGVLDSIQYF.

The CDR3 is CANTGGETGELFF. DNA for the CDR3: TGTGCCAATACGGGAGGGGAAACCGGGGAGCTGTTTTTT. The chain links TRBV5-4 to TRBJ2-2, with TRBD2 identical over 8 bases. Germline loops: CDR1 SGHNT, CDR2 YYREEE (reference sequence). CDR3 length: 13 amino acids. V was pared by 9 bases and J by 5 bases, with 6 bases of the junction left unmatched.

The chain is built from TRBV4-3 and TRBJ2-2; maybe TRBD2 (5 bases). The CDR3 loop spans 16 amino acids. From germline, CDR1 is LGHNA and CDR2 YSLEER. Trimming took 4 bases from V and 0 from J, leaving 12 bases between them. CDR3 loop: CASSPVRDPNTGELFF. For the CDR3, the DNA is TGCGCCAGCAGCCCCGTCCGGGATCCGAACACCGGGGAGCTGTTTTTT.

This rearrangement joins TRBV7-2 to TRBJ2-5; maybe TRBD1 (5 bases). Trimming removed 5 bases at V and 2 bases at J, with 9 bases between. The germline V gene encodes CDR1 SGHTA and CDR2 FQGNSA. The CDR3 runs 13 residues. CDR3 DNA sequence: TGTGCCAGCAGCCTACAGGTGCAAGAGACCCAGTACTTC. This encodes CASSLQVQETQYF.

As to this clone: The conserved final phenylalanine or tryptophan is absent from the CDR3, which likely points to a read error. It is unclear where the CDR3 begins or ends on the DNA, so no DNA is shown, and the CDR3 is as TCRdb lists it. The J gene is TRBJ2-7, the V gene TRBV11-3; the table names TRBD2, a call not compared with the DNA. With termini counted, the CDR3 has 11 amino acids. Per the germline V gene, CDR1 is SGHNT and CDR2 is YENEEA. The CDR3 here is CASSSMDGGLN.

V and J are TRBV12-2 and TRBJ2-1; the table's D gene call, TRBD2, was not cross checked with the DNA. TRBV12-2 is marked as a pseudogene. The CDR3 is 17 residues long. The CDR3 region is CASRLVGWRLNYNEQFF. Here the CDR3 DNA reads TGTGCAAGTCGCTTAGTCGGTTGGAGGTTGAACTACAATGAGCAGTTCTTC.

The rearrangement links TRBV12-5 to TRBJ2-7; 8 positions match TRBD2. The germline CDR1 and CDR2 sequences are LGHNT and FRNRAP. This CDR3 comprises 16 residues. With 1 base clipped from V and 3 bases from J, the junction kept 8 bases outside the gene matches. The chain's CDR3 is CASGLDRGGPDYEQYF. The CDR3 nucleotides read TGTGCTAGTGGTTTGGACCGGGGGGGGCCTGACTACGAGCAGTACTTC.

V usage is TRBV28 and J usage is TRBJ1-1; D gene uncertain. V gave up 3 bases and J gave up 0 bases, with 11 bases separating them. The CDR3 extends over 15 amino acids. Germline V gene data show CDR1 as MDHEN and CDR2 as SYDVKM. The CDR3 coding sequence is TGTGCCAGCAGTTTTACAGACACCGTGAACACTGAAGCTTTCTTT. It codes for CASSFTDTVNTEAFF. Using reference TRBV28 and TRBJ1-1 for the parts outside the CDR3, the full variable domain is DVKVTQSSRYLVKRTGEKVFLECVQDMDHENMFWYRQDPGLGLRLIYFSYDVKMKEKGDIPEGYSVSREKKERFSLILESASTNQTSMYLCASSFTDTVNTEAFFGQGTRLTVV.

J is TRBJ2-7 and V is TRBV11-2; 8 bases line up with TRBD2. CDR1 and CDR2 (germline): SGHAT, FQNNGV. V shed 7 bases, J shed 6 bases, and the junction held 11 bases outside the gene matches. CDR3 length: 14 amino acids. The CDR3 coding sequence is TGTGCCAGCAAGGAGGGGAGCGGGAGCCGCGAGCAGTACTTC. Protein sequence: CASKEGSGSREQYF.

The rearrangement links TRBV2 to TRBJ1-5; D unresolved. Trimming left V 6 bases short and J 3 bases short, with 12 bases between. The CDR3 consists of 14 residues. Germline-derived CDR1 and CDR2 are SNHLY and FYNNEI. CDR3 bases: TGTGCCAGCAGCCTCCCCCTTTCCAATCAGCCCCAGCATTTT. This translates into CASSLPLSNQPQHF.

CDR3 nucleotides: TGTGCCAGCAGCGCTACAGGGAGCTTCACGCAGTATTTT. As protein: CASSATGSFTQYF. This sequence joins TRBV9 and TRBJ2-3, with D perhaps TRBD1 (6 bases). This CDR3 is built from 13 residues. CDR1 is SGDLS and CDR2 is YYNGEE in the germline V gene. The V and J ends lost 3 bases and 9 bases respectively, with 14 bases between them.

The gene calls are TRBV11-2 and TRBJ1-2, with D unclear. Germline V gene lookup returns CDR1 SGHAT and CDR2 FQNNGV. Trimming took off 2 bases at V and 5 bases at J, with 12 bases between the two ends. The CDR3 is 14 residues long. CDR3 protein: CASSLSHQLYGYTF. The CDR3 coding sequence is TGTGCCAGCAGCTTATCCCATCAACTGTATGGCTACACCTTC.

This clone was seen a handful of times. This rearrangement joins TRBV5-6 to TRBJ2-7, with 10 bases identical to TRBD1. Germline CDR1 SGHDT, CDR2 YYEEEE. The CDR3 runs to 13 residues. With 5 bases clipped from V and 5 bases from J, the junction kept 4 bases outside the gene matches. CDR3 sequence reads: CASSWDRGDEQYF. CDR3 bases: TGTGCCAGCAGTTGGGACAGGGGTGACGAGCAGTACTTC. The variable domain in full, with the rest retrieved from reference TRBV5-6 and TRBJ2-7, is DAGVTQSPTHLIKTRGQQVTLRCSPKSGHDTVSWYQQALGQGPQFIFQYYEEEERQRGNFPDRFSGHQFPNYSSELNVNALLLGDSALYLCASSWDRGDEQYFGPGTRLTVT.

Comment on this clone: Different DNA sequences within this sample yield the same CDR3. The DNA of the CDR3 is TGTGCCAGCAGCCCTCCGGGGGTCACTGAAGCTTTCTTT. This encodes CASSPPGVTEAFF. The gene calls are TRBV6-5 and TRBJ1-1; tentative D call: TRBD1 (5 bases). V was shortened by 6 bases and J by 4 bases, with 12 bases between the two germline ends. The CDR3 runs 13 residues. Looked up from germline, CDR1 is MNHEY and CDR2 is SVGAGI.

The chain joins TRBV7-2 to TRBJ1-5; no definite D call. From germline, CDR1 is SGHTA and CDR2 FQGNSA. This CDR3 has 16 residues. V lost 1 base, J lost 3 bases, and 13 bases lay in between. Here the CDR3 reads CASSLGLGSYNQPQHF. CDR3 DNA sequence: TGTGCCAGCAGCTTAGGGCTGGGCTCCTACAATCAGCCCCAGCATTTT.

This clone was seen a single time. V gene TRBV7-8 combines with J gene TRBJ1-1; TRBD1 agrees at 7 bases. J lost 5 bases, V lost 1 base, and 7 bases had no gene match. The CDR3 extends over 15 amino acids. CDR1 is SGHVS, CDR2 FQNEAQ, per germline. The DNA for the CDR3 is TGTGCCAGCAGCTTAGTGTCGGCAGGGGGTACTGAAGCTTTCTTT. Translation: CASSLVSAGGTEAFF.